This is a list of T cell receptor beta chains from one sample in a study of shared clonotypes between healthy human individuals. Method: immunoSEQ multiplex PCR; TCRdb's copy keeps in-frame clones and lacks some. This sample has over 850,000 clones, with about 80% found just once. Sequencing was performed on memory CD4+ T cells from PBMCs. The receptors were gathered from a man aged 18 to 30 in good health. Some clones in this sample may be carry-over from other donors' samples. The CDR3 runs from the conserved cysteine through the conserved F or W. The D gene is left open where the match is weak. Expanded clones get a size class; other rows say once, few or many, or leave the size out.

d_gene	abundance	v_gene	j_gene	CDR3nt	CDR3aa
.	.	TRBV14	TRBJ1-2	TGTGCCAGCAGCCACCGGGACGGAGACTATGGCTACACCTTC	CASSHRDGDYGYTF
.	.	TRBV9	TRBJ1-4	TGTGCCAGCAGCGTAGCAATACCAGCTGAAAAACTGTTTTTT	CASSVAIPAEKLFF
.	.	TRBV6-5	TRBJ2-1	TGTGCCAGCGGACACAATGAGCAGTTCTTC	CASGHNEQFF
TRBD2	.	TRBV7-3	TRBJ2-3	TGTGCCAGCAGCTTAATGGGGCTAGCGGCCCGAACAGATACGCAGTATTTT	CASSLMGLAARTDTQYF
.	.	TRBV28	TRBJ2-1	TGTGCCAGCAGTTCCCCTGGGCCTCAGACTCCCGACAATGAGCAGTTCTTC	CASSSPGPQTPDNEQFF
.	.	TRBV2	TRBJ2-5	TGTGCCAGCACTTGGGGCCTCACGGAGACCCAGTACTTC	CASTWGLTETQYF
.	.	TRBV27	TRBJ2-1	TGTGCCAGCAGTTTAAGGGTTAGGGTACATGAGCAGTTCTTC	CASSLRVRVHEQFF
.	.	TRBV6-5	TRBJ1-4	TGTGCCAGCAGTCACAACAGAGGACCAAATGAAAAACTGTTTTTT	CASSHNRGPNEKLFF
TRBD1	once	TRBV5-5	TRBJ1-2	TGTGCCAGCAGCGGCAATCCCGGGACAGCTAACTATGGCTACACCTTC	CASSGNPGTANYGYTF
.	.	TRBV15	TRBJ2-1	TGTGCCACCAGCAGAGCCGGACTATCCGGCAGGGAGCAGTTCTTC	CATSRAGLSGREQFF
.	.	TRBV7-9	TRBJ1-1	TGTGCCAGCAGCCGGGGGATGAACACTGAAGCTTTCTTT	CASSRGMNTEAFF
.	.	TRBV7-2	TRBJ1-5	TGTGCCAGCAGCCAAACCGGACAGAATAATCAGCCCCAGCATTTT	CASSQTGQNNQPQHF
.	.	TRBV20-1	TRBJ2-7	TGCAGTGCTAGGTCCCGGAACGAGCAGTACTTC	CSARSRNEQYF
.	.	TRBV13	TRBJ2-6	TGTGCCAGCAGCTTAAGCGTTTACTCTGGGGCCAACGTCCTGACTTTC	CASSLSVYSGANVLTF
TRBD2	few	TRBV15	TRBJ2-7	TGTGCCACCAGCAGAGGACTAGCGGGAGATTACGAGCAGTACTTC	CATSRGLAGDYEQYF
.	.	TRBV14	TRBJ2-7	TGTGCCAGCAGCCAAGATCGGGACGAGCAGTACTTC	CASSQDRDEQYF
.	few	TRBV14	TRBJ1-3	TGTGCCAGCAGCCAAGTTGCCCGGACGAACACCATATATTTT	CASSQVARTNTIYF
TRBD2	.	TRBV4-1	TRBJ2-3	TGCGCCAGCAGCCAAGGGGAGAGCGGGAGGGTGACAGATACGCAGTATTTT	CASSQGESGRVTDTQYF
.	.	TRBV9	TRBJ2-5	TGTGCCAGCAGCGAGACCCGTGGGGCGGAAGAGACCCAGTACTTC	CASSETRGAEETQYF
.	.	TRBV30	TRBJ2-5	TGTGCCTGGAGTGGATCCCCGCGGGGAGGCCAGTACTTC	CAWSGSPRGGQYF
.	.	TRBV27	TRBJ2-2	TGTGCCAGCAGTTCCCCGGCCGCGGGCACCGGGGAGCTGTTTTTT	CASSSPAAGTGELFF
TRBD1	once	TRBV7-3	TRBJ1-2	TGTGCCAGCAGCCCACAGGGGGCGCAGGGTGGCTACACCTTC	CASSPQGAQGGYTF
.	.	TRBV12-5	TRBJ2-1	TGTGCTAGTGGTTTTGCCCCCGGGGGAAGGAGGGCCAATGAGCAGTTCTTC	CASGFAPGGRRANEQFF
TRBD2	.	TRBV5-1	TRBJ2-1	TGCGCCAGCAGAAGAGACGGGACTAGCGGGCACAATGAGCAGTTCTTC	CASRRDGTSGHNEQFF
.	.	TRBV5-1	TRBJ1-1	TGCGCCAGCAGCTTGCAGGGGTTTCCTGAAGCTTTCTTT	CASSLQGFPEAFF
.	.	TRBV18	TRBJ2-2	TGTGCCAGCTCACCACGGGAACTAGGGGAGCTGTTTTTT	CASSPRELGELFF
TRBD1	.	TRBV10-3	TRBJ2-2	TGTGCCATCAGTGATGGACAGGAAAACACCGGGGAGCTGTTTTTT	CAISDGQENTGELFF
.	.	TRBV28	TRBJ2-3	TGTGCCAGCGTAACACCCGAAACAGATACGCAGTATTTT	CASVTPETDTQYF
TRBD1	.	TRBV6-5	TRBJ2-7	TGTGCCAGCAGTTACTCGGGACAGGGGGCGTGGGAGCAGTACTTC	CASSYSGQGAWEQYF
.	.	TRBV6-6	TRBJ2-3	TGTGCCAGCAGTTCAACGACATCGGAAGATACGCAGTATTTT	CASSSTTSEDTQYF
TRBD1	.	TRBV7-9	TRBJ1-2	TGTGCCAGCAGCTTAGGGGGGGACAGGAGACTCTATGGCTACACCTTC	CASSLGGDRRLYGYTF
.	.	TRBV14	TRBJ1-4	TGTGCCAGCAGCCAAGATAGAATTTCAGGGTTGATCGGCCTAAATGAAAAACTGTTTTTT	CASSQDRISGLIGLNEKLFF
TRBD2	.	TRBV30	TRBJ2-1	TGTGCCTGGAGTCCGATTGGACTAGCGGGAGGGAAGCAGTTCTTC	CAWSPIGLAGGKQFF
TRBD1	.	TRBV9	TRBJ2-2	TGTGCCAGCAGCGCTCGACCAGGGACAGGGGTTATCGGGGAGCTGTTTTTT	CASSARPGTGVIGELFF
.	.	TRBV5-1	TRBJ2-7	TGCGCCAGCAGCAGAGACCTAAACTACGAGCAGTACTTC	CASSRDLNYEQYF
TRBD1	once	TRBV5-1	TRBJ1-3	TGCGCCAGCAGCCATACAGGGGGCACTGGAAACACCATATATTTT	CASSHTGGTGNTIYF
.	.	TRBV28	TRBJ1-3	TGTGCCAGCACCACCGGGACCCCAAGGAGGAACACCATATATTTT	CASTTGTPRRNTIYF
.	.	TRBV29-1	TRBJ2-5	TGCAGCGCCTCCCGGGGGGAGACCCAGTACTTC	CSASRGETQYF
.	.	TRBV2	TRBJ2-7	TGTGCCAGCACCAGGGTCTACGAGCAGTACTTC	CASTRVYEQYF
TRBD2	.	TRBV7-7	TRBJ2-1	TGTGCCAGCAGCCCTGGACTAGTAGGGTTTACCAATGAGCAGTTCTTC	CASSPGLVGFTNEQFF
.	.	TRBV5-1	TRBJ2-2	TGCGCCAGCAGGGTGAATGGCGGGGAGCTGTTTTTT	CASRVNGGELFF
.	many	TRBV7-3	TRBJ2-6	TGTGCCAGCAGCAACCGGGCCAACGTCCTGACTTTC	CASSNRANVLTF
.	few	TRBV9	TRBJ2-1	TGTGCCAGCAGCGTATCTGAAATCAATGAGCAGTTCTTC	CASSVSEINEQFF
TRBD1	.	TRBV7-2	TRBJ2-3	TGTGCCAGCAGCTTAGTTCCAGGGGGCTTAGCAGATACGCAGTATTTT	CASSLVPGGLADTQYF
.	.	TRBV5-1	TRBJ1-4	TGCGCCAGCAGCGATCCGGGACACTCAAATGAAAAACTGTTTTTT	CASSDPGHSNEKLFF
.	.	TRBV28	TRBJ1-1	TGTGCCAGCAGCTCCATGAACACTGAAGCTTTCTTT	CASSSMNTEAFF
.	few	TRBV2	TRBJ1-5	TGTGCCAGCAGTGAATGGGGGGATCAGCCCCAGCATTTT	CASSEWGDQPQHF
.	.	TRBV30	TRBJ1-4	TGTGGCTGGAGTCGAGGGGCAAGGGGCAGGACTAATGAAAAACTGTTTTTT	CGWSRGARGRTNEKLFF
.	.	TRBV5-1	TRBJ2-3	TGCGCCAGCAGCTTCTTACAGGTCACAGATACGCAGTATTTT	CASSFLQVTDTQYF
.	.	TRBV6-1	TRBJ1-5	TGTGCCAGCAGTGAGGGCAGCAGTACTATGGGGAATCAGCCCCAGCATTTT	CASSEGSSTMGNQPQHF
.	.	TRBV2	TRBJ2-7	TGTGCCAGCAGTGCTTGGGACTACGAGCAGTACTTC	CASSAWDYEQYF
.	.	TRBV6-1	TRBJ1-4	TGTGCCAGCAGTTCCGCCGGGAGTAATGAAAAACTGTTTTTT	CASSSAGSNEKLFF
.	few	TRBV29-1	TRBJ2-1	TGCAGCGTTGAAGATCCCAGGTTGGGGGATGAGCAGTTCTTC	CSVEDPRLGDEQFF